These 8 T cell receptor beta chains originate from one sample sequenced in a study of T cells in Graves' hyperthyroidism and ophthalmopathy. Amplification targeted TCR beta CDR3 regions from RNA transcripts. TCR CDR3 underwent first-round RT-PCR with the HTBI primer set. MiXCR, run by TCRdb on the multiplex PCR reads, gives a single entry per CDR3 protein. The table has 130,000 or so distinct CDR3 sequences, roughly a fifth seen once. Sequences were obtained from blood. All receptors come from a woman in her forties or fifties with Graves' hyperthyroidism that later progressed to Graves' ophthalmopathy.

The chain couples TRBV30 to TRBJ1-1; D unresolved. The CDR3 runs 15 residues. V lost 2 bases and J lost 5, with 18 bases in between. CDR1 and CDR2 (germline): GTSNPN, SVGIG (reference sequence). CDR3 amino acids: CAWSTYLVGGTEAFF. DNA of the CDR3: TGTGCCTGGAGTACCTACCTCGTTGGCGGGACTGAAGCTTTCTTT.

The CDR3 DNA reads as TGCAGTGCTAGAACGCCCCTCGCCCCGCTCGAGAATACGCAGTATTTT. Protein product: CSARTPLAPLENTQYF. The chain employs TRBV20-1 and TRBJ2-3; D is ambiguous. Germline-derived CDR1 and CDR2 are DFQATT and SNEGSKA (reference sequence). V lost 2 bases and J 7 bases, leaving 22 bases between the germline ends. The CDR3 is 16 residues long.

This clonotype occurred many times. The chain employs TRBV12-3 or TRBV12-4 and TRBJ1-6; 7 nucleotides match TRBD1. The CDR3 is made up of 14 amino acids. J gave up 7 bases and V 7 bases, and 7 bases lay outside the gene matches. CDR3 region: CASKTTGHNSPLHF. In nucleotides, the CDR3 is TGTGCCAGCAAGACGACAGGGCACAATTCACCCCTCCACTTT.

This clonotype was seen a single time. This sequence joins TRBV5-1 and TRBJ2-3; 7 nucleotides match TRBD1. The CDR3 runs to 15 residues. The ends lost 4 bases at V and 4 bases at J; junction bases unmatched: 9. CDR1 SGHRS and CDR2 YFSETQ come from the germline V gene. The CDR3 DNA is TGCGCCAGCAGCATGACAGGGCATGAGGCAGATACGCAGTATTTT. Its protein product is CASSMTGHEADTQYF.

This clonotype was observed many times. The V and J genes are TRBV7-8 and TRBJ2-7; D perhaps matches TRBD1 (5 bases). This CDR3 contains 14 residues. Germline V gene lookup returns CDR1 SGHVS and CDR2 FQNEAQ. V was pared by 4 bases and J by 5 bases, with 15 bases between. In DNA form, the CDR3 reads TGTGCCAGCAGCTCCTCCGGCAGGGCCCACGAGCAGTACTTC. Amino acids: CASSSSGRAHEQYF.

This clonotype was observed at least ten times. This sequence joins TRBV2 and TRBJ2-7; 10 nucleotides agree with TRBD2. Germline V gives CDR1 SNHLY, CDR2 FYNNEI. This CDR3 has 13 residues. J was trimmed by 7 bases and V by 9 bases; bases with no gene match: 9. The CDR3, as DNA: TGTGCCAGTAAGGGGACTAGCGCGAGTGAGCAGTACTTC. This translates into CASKGTSASEQYF.

This chain uses TRBV4-1 with TRBJ1-3; D may be TRBD1 (6 bases). The CDR3 totals 17 residues. V was pared by 8 bases and J by 0 bases, with 20 bases between. CDR1 and CDR2 from the germline V gene are MGHRA and YSYEKL. CDR3 protein: CASGPRTVSSSGNTIYF. The CDR3 nucleotides are TGCGCCAGCGGCCCCCGGACAGTCTCGAGCTCTGGAAACACCATATATTTT.

The chain has TRBV6-1 and TRBJ1-5; D is undetermined. CDR3 length equals 15 residues. Germline CDR1 reads MNHNS; CDR2 reads SASEGT. Trimming removed 2 bases at V and 7 bases at J, with 15 bases between. CDR3 sequence (DNA): TGTGCCAGCAGTGAACGGTGGGAGGACGACCAGCCCCAGCATTTT. It translates to CASSERWEDDQPQHF.